The present entry profiles one TCR beta chain with its context. Antigen: not known. Repertoires were generated with immunoSEQ multiplex PCR, while TCRdb's copy carries only in-frame clones and drops some. The sample lists about 110,000 clones, roughly 84% occurring once. This entry belongs to a study of T cell responses to AZD1222 COVID-19 vaccine. Study-wide findings and caveats: Spike regions recognized by vaccine-associated CD4 TCRs spanned the protein, led by 160-218 and 743-854. Elevations in Spike-specific TCR breadth and depth followed administration of two AZD1222 doses. Repertoire sampling occurred only after the peak T cell response.

This receptor was identified in an adult in good health. The specimen was peripheral blood, collected on day 0 of AZD1222 vaccination.

The chain's CDR3 is CASSWTRAASGNTIYF. DNA of the CDR3: TGTGCCAGCAGCTGGACGAGGGCCGCCTCTGGAAACACCATATATTTT. The V call is TRBV5-4, the J call TRBJ1-3; no definite D call. This CDR3 is built from 16 residues. The V end lost 3 bases, the J end lost 0 bases, and 13 bases lay between the germline ends. CDR1 is SGHNT and CDR2 is YYREEE in the germline V gene (reference sequence).